These T cell receptor beta chains were read from a single sample in a study of blood T cells in healthy people across ages. In TCRdb, the 5' RACE reads were re-called with MiXCR into one record per CDR3 protein. The data contain 850,000 to 1,000,000 distinct CDR3 sequences, roughly 48% of them singletons. The source material was blood. The receptor source for this set is a man aged 25 to 40 in good health. Each CDR3 is given with its conserved first and last residue. The order of the fields is CDR3 DNA, CDR3 protein, V gene, D gene, J gene, clone size. D genes are given only for firm matches. Not every row has a clone size; where given, it reads once, few, many or a size class.

CDR3 DNA: TGTGCCAGCAGCTTTACCTCGACAGGGGCCGTCAAAAACATTCAGTACTTC
CDR3 protein: CASSFTSTGAVKNIQYF
V gene: TRBV3-1
D gene: TRBD1
J gene: TRBJ2-4
clone size: NA

CDR3 DNA: TGCAGTGCCCCCCCAGGGACCTCCTACGAGCAGTACTTC
CDR3 protein: CSAPPGTSYEQYF
V gene: TRBV20-1
D gene: NA
J gene: TRBJ2-7
clone size: once

CDR3 DNA: TGTGCCAGCAAGCTGGGGAATGAGCAGTTCTTC
CDR3 protein: CASKLGNEQFF
V gene: TRBV6-6
D gene: NA
J gene: TRBJ2-1
clone size: NA

CDR3 DNA: TGTGCCAGCAGCCTGACAGGGGAGAGTGGGAACATTCAGTACTTC
CDR3 protein: CASSLTGESGNIQYF
V gene: TRBV7-2
D gene: TRBD1
J gene: TRBJ2-4
clone size: few

CDR3 DNA: TGCAGCGTTGGCGGGCCCGAGCAGTACTTC
CDR3 protein: CSVGGPEQYF
V gene: TRBV29-1
D gene: NA
J gene: TRBJ2-7
clone size: NA

CDR3 DNA: TGTGCCAGCAGTCCAAGAACAGGGCGGAACACTGAAGCTTTCTTT
CDR3 protein: CASSPRTGRNTEAFF
V gene: TRBV12-3/TRBV12-4
D gene: NA
J gene: TRBJ1-1
clone size: NA

CDR3 DNA: TGTGCCAGCAGCGAGATCGCTGAAGCTTTCTTT
CDR3 protein: CASSEIAEAFF
V gene: TRBV7-9
D gene: NA
J gene: TRBJ1-1
clone size: NA

CDR3 DNA: TGTGCCCGATCCAGCTCTGGGGCCAACGTCCTGACTTTC
CDR3 protein: CARSSSGANVLTF
V gene: TRBV30
D gene: NA
J gene: TRBJ2-6
clone size: NA

CDR3 DNA: TGTGCCAGCAGTTCCGGGACTAGCGGTCACAATGAGCAGTTCTTC
CDR3 protein: CASSSGTSGHNEQFF
V gene: TRBV27
D gene: TRBD2
J gene: TRBJ2-1
clone size: NA

CDR3 DNA: TGCGCCAGCAGCTTGAGGGGACCCTCTAACTATGGCTACACCTTC
CDR3 protein: CASSLRGPSNYGYTF
V gene: TRBV5-1
D gene: NA
J gene: TRBJ1-2
clone size: NA

CDR3 DNA: TGTGCCAGCAGCCAAGATTGGCGGGGGCCTAATGAGCAGTACTTC
CDR3 protein: CASSQDWRGPNEQYF
V gene: TRBV3-1
D gene: NA
J gene: TRBJ2-5
clone size: NA

CDR3 DNA: TGCAGTGCTAGTCCCGGCGGGAAGCCGTATAGCAATCAGCCCCAGCATTTT
CDR3 protein: CSASPGGKPYSNQPQHF
V gene: TRBV20-1
D gene: NA
J gene: TRBJ1-5
clone size: once

CDR3 DNA: TGCAGCGTTTACAGGGACCCTGAGCAGTACTTC
CDR3 protein: CSVYRDPEQYF
V gene: TRBV29-1
D gene: NA
J gene: TRBJ2-5
clone size: NA

CDR3 DNA: TGTGCCAGCAGCAAACAGGGAGACCAGTACTTC
CDR3 protein: CASSKQGDQYF
V gene: TRBV12-3/TRBV12-4
D gene: NA
J gene: TRBJ2-5
clone size: NA

CDR3 DNA: TGTGCCAGCAGTGAATTAGGGGGGGGGAGCTCCTACGAGCAGTACTTC
CDR3 protein: CASSELGGGSSYEQYF
V gene: TRBV6-1
D gene: NA
J gene: TRBJ2-7
clone size: NA

CDR3 DNA: TGTGCCAGCAGCGTATACAGGGGCGAGCAGTACTTC
CDR3 protein: CASSVYRGEQYF
V gene: TRBV7-2
D gene: TRBD1
J gene: TRBJ2-7
clone size: NA

CDR3 DNA: TGTGCCAGCAGTGCGACAGGGGATCGGACCGGGGAGCTGTTTTTT
CDR3 protein: CASSATGDRTGELFF
V gene: TRBV28
D gene: TRBD1
J gene: TRBJ2-2
clone size: NA

CDR3 DNA: TGTGCCAGCAGCCCGGGGTGGGGGGGCAATGAGCAGTTCTTC
CDR3 protein: CASSPGWGGNEQFF
V gene: TRBV7-3
D gene: TRBD2
J gene: TRBJ2-1
clone size: NA

CDR3 DNA: TGTGCCAGCAGTTTACCCGGGACTAAAGATACGCAGTATTTT
CDR3 protein: CASSLPGTKDTQYF
V gene: TRBV12-3/TRBV12-4
D gene: TRBD2
J gene: TRBJ2-3
clone size: few

CDR3 DNA: TGTGCCAGCAGTTTGCATTTATCCGGGGGACTGAACACTGAAGCTTTCTTT
CDR3 protein: CASSLHLSGGLNTEAFF
V gene: TRBV28
D gene: NA
J gene: TRBJ1-1
clone size: NA

CDR3 DNA: TGCGCCAGCAGCCAAGAATCCGTGAACACTGAAGCTTTCTTT
CDR3 protein: CASSQESVNTEAFF
V gene: TRBV4-1
D gene: NA
J gene: TRBJ1-1
clone size: few

CDR3 DNA: TGTGCCAGCAGCTCGGCCGACAAGAAAAATCAGCCCCAGCATTTT
CDR3 protein: CASSSADKKNQPQHF
V gene: TRBV7-3
D gene: NA
J gene: TRBJ1-5
clone size: few

CDR3 DNA: TGTGCCAGCAGCTTTTGGGCTGATCGGGACACTGAAGCTTTCTTT
CDR3 protein: CASSFWADRDTEAFF
V gene: TRBV7-2
D gene: NA
J gene: TRBJ1-1
clone size: NA

CDR3 DNA: TGTGCCAGCAGCTTAGCGCTTGGCTCGGATGAGCAGTTCTTC
CDR3 protein: CASSLALGSDEQFF
V gene: TRBV7-2
D gene: NA
J gene: TRBJ2-1
clone size: NA

CDR3 DNA: TGTGCCAGCAGTCCGGGACAGGGTCAGGATACGCAGTATTTT
CDR3 protein: CASSPGQGQDTQYF
V gene: TRBV27
D gene: TRBD1
J gene: TRBJ2-3
clone size: NA

CDR3 DNA: TGTGCCAGCAGCTCGGGACTAGCGGGGGGGCCGTACTCCTACAATGAGCAGTTCTTC
CDR3 protein: CASSSGLAGGPYSYNEQFF
V gene: TRBV7-9
D gene: TRBD2
J gene: TRBJ2-1
clone size: NA

CDR3 DNA: TGTGCCAGCAGCCAGGAGTGGGGCCTCAATCAGCCCCAGCATTTT
CDR3 protein: CASSQEWGLNQPQHF
V gene: TRBV7-2
D gene: NA
J gene: TRBJ1-5
clone size: NA

CDR3 DNA: TGTGCCAGCAGTGAATCCGAATACACCGGGGAGCTGTTTTTT
CDR3 protein: CASSESEYTGELFF
V gene: TRBV6-1
D gene: NA
J gene: TRBJ2-2
clone size: NA

CDR3 DNA: TGCAGTGCTAGGGGTGGACTATACACAGATACGCAGTATTTT
CDR3 protein: CSARGGLYTDTQYF
V gene: TRBV20-1
D gene: NA
J gene: TRBJ2-3
clone size: NA

CDR3 DNA: TGCGCCAGCGCCGGGACGGGCTCCTACGAGCAGTACTTC
CDR3 protein: CASAGTGSYEQYF
V gene: TRBV5-1
D gene: NA
J gene: TRBJ2-7
clone size: NA

CDR3 DNA: TGTGCCAGCAGCTTAAGGGGGCGGGGGGGCACAGATACGCAGTATTTT
CDR3 protein: CASSLRGRGGTDTQYF
V gene: TRBV7-3
D gene: TRBD2
J gene: TRBJ2-3
clone size: NA

CDR3 DNA: TGTGCCAGCAGTGGACAGGTTTTCGAGCAGTACTTC
CDR3 protein: CASSGQVFEQYF
V gene: TRBV28
D gene: TRBD1
J gene: TRBJ2-7
clone size: NA

CDR3 DNA: TGTGCCAGCAGATCCCCCTATGATTTACCCTACGAGCAGTACTTC
CDR3 protein: CASRSPYDLPYEQYF
V gene: TRBV28
D gene: NA
J gene: TRBJ2-7
clone size: NA

CDR3 DNA: TGTGCCAGCAGGTCGGGACAGTCCACTGAAGCTTTCTTT
CDR3 protein: CASRSGQSTEAFF
V gene: TRBV12-3/TRBV12-4
D gene: TRBD1
J gene: TRBJ1-1
clone size: NA

CDR3 DNA: TGCAGTGCTAGAGATGCAGGGCGGGTTGGGAACACTGAAGCTTTCTTT
CDR3 protein: CSARDAGRVGNTEAFF
V gene: TRBV20-1
D gene: NA
J gene: TRBJ1-1
clone size: NA

CDR3 DNA: TGCGCCAGCAGCCATAGCGCCCCTACCACAGATACGCAGTATTTT
CDR3 protein: CASSHSAPTTDTQYF
V gene: TRBV4-3
D gene: NA
J gene: TRBJ2-3
clone size: many

CDR3 DNA: TGTGCCAGCAGTGAGCGACAGGGGGCGGCCAATGAGCAGTTCTTC
CDR3 protein: CASSERQGAANEQFF
V gene: TRBV25-1
D gene: TRBD1
J gene: TRBJ2-1
clone size: few

CDR3 DNA: TGTGCCAGCAGTCCAAGCCTAGGCTCACCCCTCCACTTT
CDR3 protein: CASSPSLGSPLHF
V gene: TRBV12-3/TRBV12-4
D gene: NA
J gene: TRBJ1-6
clone size: NA

CDR3 DNA: TGTGCCAGCAGTACCACCCGGAGGGGGGGCACAGATACGCAGTATTTT
CDR3 protein: CASSTTRRGGTDTQYF
V gene: TRBV28
D gene: NA
J gene: TRBJ2-3
clone size: NA

CDR3 DNA: TGTGCCAGCAGTTTAGAGACGCTGGTAGGTGGCTACACCTTC
CDR3 protein: CASSLETLVGGYTF
V gene: TRBV12-3/TRBV12-4
D gene: NA
J gene: TRBJ1-2
clone size: NA

CDR3 DNA: TGCGCCAGCAGCTTGGGCGTCATTCAACAAGAGACCCAGTACTTC
CDR3 protein: CASSLGVIQQETQYF
V gene: TRBV5-1
D gene: NA
J gene: TRBJ2-5
clone size: NA

CDR3 DNA: TGTGCCAGCGCGGTAGGGTCGGTAGAGACCCAGTACTTC
CDR3 protein: CASAVGSVETQYF
V gene: TRBV12-3/TRBV12-4
D gene: NA
J gene: TRBJ2-5
clone size: NA